The sequence of this T cell receptor beta chain was determined in a study of CD8 T cells in Susac syndrome. CDR1 and CDR2 (germline): LNHDA, SQIVND (reference sequence). The junction had 9 bases not matched to a gene; V was cut back by 10 bases and J by 4 bases. The CDR3 is 14 amino acids. Reverse transcription of about 0.45 to 1 ug RNA was performed with random hexamers. TCRdb analysed the immunoSEQ multiplex PCR reads with MiXCR anew, one entry per CDR3 protein. The sample lists roughly 200,000 distinct CDR3 sequences, 90% to 96% seen once, with approximately 0.09% in the top ten. Sequences were obtained from CD4+ T cells from PBMCs. The sequence derives from a human donor with multiple sclerosis. The chain uses TRBV19 and TRBJ2-2; 7 bases fit TRBD1. CDR3 sequence reads: CATRQGSTTGELFF. As DNA, the CDR3 is TGTGCCACCAGACAGGGATCAACCACCGGGGAGCTGTTTTTT.